This T cell receptor (beta chain) came from a study of cytomegalovirus exposure and HLA in healthy donors. Study-level results: Researchers catalogued 150 or so TCR beta chains as cytomegalovirus-associated.

As to this clone: Its specificity is unknown.

Libraries were prepared by immunoSEQ multiplex PCR; TCRdb keeps only in-frame clonotypes and omits some of them. The sample has about 120,000 clones; over 75% are singletons. V lost 4 bases and J lost 5, with 19 bases in between. This CDR3 is 16 amino acids long. Germline CDR1 and CDR2: SGHTS and YDEGEE. The donors were in the approximately 120-subject validation cohort, distinct from the approximately 670-subject first cohort. The rearrangement links TRBV5-8 to TRBJ1-5; no reliable D call. Input material: PBMCs. The TCR originated in a young woman in good health and CMV-seropositive. In DNA, the CDR3 is TGTGCCAGCAGCCCGGATTATGAGGGTGGGGATCAGCCCCAGCATTTT. Protein sequence: CASSPDYEGGDQPQHF.